Sequencing of this T cell receptor beta chain was carried out in a study of T cell changes during pregnancy in multiple sclerosis (dated by TCRdb to about 2019). With respect to the entire study: The study examined how the T cell repertoire changed over the course of pregnancy in women with multiple sclerosis.

The library was made by the immunoSEQ multiplex PCR assay. TCRdb took this table from immuneACCESS and kept in-frame rearrangements with V and J called. Such tables lack part of the clones; where checked against another copy, unresolved V genes explain under half of the gap, and the rest is unexplained. Within this sample are roughly 89,000 clones, with about 94% of them counted one time only. The top ten clones comprise about 1.6% of the sample. Details on this clone: What this receptor recognizes is not known. There are no base qualities to consult, and no much larger clone falls within one base.

The receptor was isolated from a female donor in good health, enrolled as a control in a pregnancy study. The sample here was peripheral blood, taken after pregnancy.

CDR3 region: CASGQGSNTGELFF. At the DNA level, the sequence is TGTGCTAGCGGACAGGGATCGAACACCGGGGAGCTGTTTTTT. Here the chain combines TRBV12-5 and TRBJ2-2; TRBD1 aligns with 8 central bases. V is pruned by 9 bases and J by 0 bases, leaving 3 bases of the junction without a gene match. The CDR3 spans 14 residues, from the cysteine through the phenylalanine. Just the 42-base CDR3 DNA is kept, in frame starting at base 1. Taken from the germline V gene, the CDR1 and CDR2 loops are LGHNT and FRNRAP. With the portions outside the CDR3 filled from the reference TRBV12-5 and TRBJ2-2 genes, the complete variable region becomes DARVTQTPRHKVTEMGQEVTMRCQPILGHNTVFWYRQTMMQGLELLAYFRNRAPLDDSGMPKDRFSAEMPDATLATLKIQPSEPRDSAVYFCASGQGSNTGELFFGEGSRLTVL.